Sequencing of this T cell receptor beta chain was carried out in a study of T-cell memory formation after mild COVID-19. This CDR3 has 14 amino acids. Germline trimming cut 4 bases from V and 6 bases from J; bases unmatched to any gene: 8. CDR1 and CDR2 from the germline V gene are DFQATT and SNEGSKA (reference sequence). This clonotype occurred a few times. In TCRdb, the 5' RACE reads were re-called with MiXCR into one record per CDR3 protein. The table shows around 300,000 distinct CDR3 sequences, with roughly 17% occurring only once. Sequenced input: PBMCs or a T cell subset sorted from them (not recorded which). The sequence came from a young man who had mild COVID-19 (a few samples of this study predate the infection). Cell type and time point are not known. V is TRBV20-1 and J is TRBJ1-4; TRBD1 aligns across 7 bases. The CDR3 reads CSAKRTGWDEKLFF. CDR3 DNA: TGCAGTGCTAAACGGACAGGATGGGATGAAAAACTGTTTTTT.